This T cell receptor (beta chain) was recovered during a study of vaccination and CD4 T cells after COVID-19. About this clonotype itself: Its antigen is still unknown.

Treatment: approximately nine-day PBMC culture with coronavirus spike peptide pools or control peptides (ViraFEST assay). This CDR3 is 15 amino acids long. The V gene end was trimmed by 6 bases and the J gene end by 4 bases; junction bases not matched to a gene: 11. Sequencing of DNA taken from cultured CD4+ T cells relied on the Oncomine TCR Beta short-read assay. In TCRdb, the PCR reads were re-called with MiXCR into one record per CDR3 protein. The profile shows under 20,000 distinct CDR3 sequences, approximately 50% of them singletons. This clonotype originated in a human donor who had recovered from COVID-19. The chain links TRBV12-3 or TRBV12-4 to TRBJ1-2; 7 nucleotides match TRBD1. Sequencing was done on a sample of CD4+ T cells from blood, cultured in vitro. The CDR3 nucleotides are TGTGCCAGCAGCCAGCAGGGACAGCGGGCCTATGGCTACACCTTC. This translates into CASSQQGQRAYGYTF.